This T cell receptor beta chain derives from a study of T cells expressing NK-cell markers. Study-wide results and limits: Six donors had dominant NKG2C+ clonotypes that comprised roughly 1.0-8% of their CD8+ T cells.

UMI-tagged 5'RACE template switching yielded the TCR beta cDNA. No DNA is given; TCRdb re-called the 5' RACE reads and lists each CDR3 protein once. Here the sample table reports about 260,000 distinct CDR3 sequences. The germline V gene has CDR1 ENHRY and CDR2 SYGVKD. The length of the CDR3 is 16 residues. Comments on this clonotype: As yet, its antigen is unknown.

This clonotype was obtained from a man younger than 35 in good health. The chain joins TRBV10-3 to TRBJ1-1; TCRdb proposes TRBD1, but this gene call is untestable without DNA. Specimen: blood T cells: a sorted CD56 or NKG2C T cell subset, CD4+ or CD8+ T cells, or bulk PBMC T cells (not recorded which). CDR3 protein: CAISPGPGTGDTEAFF.